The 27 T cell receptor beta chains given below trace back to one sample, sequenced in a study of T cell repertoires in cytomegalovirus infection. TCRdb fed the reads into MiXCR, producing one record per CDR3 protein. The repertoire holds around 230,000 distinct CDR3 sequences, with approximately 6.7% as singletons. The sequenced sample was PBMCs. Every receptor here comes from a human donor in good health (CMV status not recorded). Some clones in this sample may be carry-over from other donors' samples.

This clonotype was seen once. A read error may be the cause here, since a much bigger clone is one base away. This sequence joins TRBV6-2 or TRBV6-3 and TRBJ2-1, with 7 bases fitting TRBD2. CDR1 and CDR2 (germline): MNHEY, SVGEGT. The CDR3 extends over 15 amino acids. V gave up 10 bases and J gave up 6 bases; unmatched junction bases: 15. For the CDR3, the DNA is TGTGCCAACCGTCGCCGGGAGGAGTGGGGCAATGAGCAGTTCTTC. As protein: CANRRREEWGNEQFF.

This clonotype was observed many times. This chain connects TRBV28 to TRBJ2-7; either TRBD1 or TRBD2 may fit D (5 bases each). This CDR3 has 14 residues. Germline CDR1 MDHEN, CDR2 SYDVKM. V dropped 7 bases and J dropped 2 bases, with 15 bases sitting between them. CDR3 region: CASTLTGTAYEQYF. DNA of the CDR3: TGTGCCAGCACTCTTACCGGGACGGCCTACGAGCAGTACTTC.

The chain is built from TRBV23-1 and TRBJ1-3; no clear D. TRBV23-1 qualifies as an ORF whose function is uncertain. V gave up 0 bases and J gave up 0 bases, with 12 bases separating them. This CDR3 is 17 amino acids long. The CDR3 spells CASSQSAMISSGNTIYF. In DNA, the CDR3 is TGCGCCAGCAGTCAATCGGCGATGATCAGCTCTGGAAACACCATATATTTT.

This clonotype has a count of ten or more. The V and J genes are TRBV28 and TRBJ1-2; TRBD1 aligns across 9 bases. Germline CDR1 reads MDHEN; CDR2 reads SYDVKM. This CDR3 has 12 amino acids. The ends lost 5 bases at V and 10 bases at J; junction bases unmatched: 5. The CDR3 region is CASSLGTGIYTF. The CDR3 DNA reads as TGTGCCAGCAGTCTCGGGACAGGGATCTACACCTTC.

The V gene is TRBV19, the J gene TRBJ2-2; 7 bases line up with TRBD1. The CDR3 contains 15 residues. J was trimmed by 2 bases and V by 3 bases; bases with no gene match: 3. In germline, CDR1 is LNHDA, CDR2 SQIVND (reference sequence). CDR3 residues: CASSIRQGNTGELFF. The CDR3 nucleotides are TGTGCCAGTAGTATCCGACAGGGAAACACCGGGGAGCTGTTTTTT.

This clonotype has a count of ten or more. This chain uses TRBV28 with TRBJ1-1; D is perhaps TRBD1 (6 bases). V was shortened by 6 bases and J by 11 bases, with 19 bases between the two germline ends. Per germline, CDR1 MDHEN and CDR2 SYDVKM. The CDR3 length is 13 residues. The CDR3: CASSKGGYRTAFF. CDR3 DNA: TGTGCCAGCAGCAAAGGGGGATATCGAACGGCTTTCTTT.

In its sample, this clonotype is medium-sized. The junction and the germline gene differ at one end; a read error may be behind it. The CDR3 DNA is TGTGCCAGCAGCTTAGTTGGTAGCGGGTTGCCGGGTTTT. It encodes CASSLVGSGLPGF. The V call is TRBV7-2, the J call TRBJ2-3, with 7 nucleotides matching TRBD2. Germline CDR1 is SGHTA and CDR2 is FQGNSA. The CDR3 extends over 13 amino acids. Supplemented by reference TRBV7-2 and TRBJ2-3, the full variable domain reads GAGVSQSPSNKVTEKGKDVELRCDPISGHTALYWYRQSLGQGLEFLIYFQGNSAPDKSGLPSDRFSAERTGGSVSTLTIQRTQQEDSAVYLCASSLVGSGLPGFGPGTRLTVL.

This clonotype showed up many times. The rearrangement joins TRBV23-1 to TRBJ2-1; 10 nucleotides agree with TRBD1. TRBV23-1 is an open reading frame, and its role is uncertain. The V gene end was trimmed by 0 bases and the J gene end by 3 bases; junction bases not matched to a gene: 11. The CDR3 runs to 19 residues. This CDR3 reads CASSQSTLRTGGIYNEQFF. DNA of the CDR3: TGCGCCAGCAGTCAATCGACCCTTCGGACAGGGGGAATCTACAATGAGCAGTTCTTC.

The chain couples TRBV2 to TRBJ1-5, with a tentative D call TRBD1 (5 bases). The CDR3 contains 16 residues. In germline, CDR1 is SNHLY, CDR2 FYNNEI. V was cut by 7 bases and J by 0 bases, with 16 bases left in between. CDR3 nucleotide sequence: TGTGCCAGCACCCTGCTGCAGGGTCTTAGCAATCAGCCCCAGCATTTT. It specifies CASTLLQGLSNQPQHF.

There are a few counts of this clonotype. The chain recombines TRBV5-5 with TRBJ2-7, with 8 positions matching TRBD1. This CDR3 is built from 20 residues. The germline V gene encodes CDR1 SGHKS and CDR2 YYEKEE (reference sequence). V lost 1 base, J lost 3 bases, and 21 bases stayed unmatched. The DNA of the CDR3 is TGTGCCAGCAGCTTGCGGGTTGGGCCCATCCGGACAGGGCCTCTCTACGAGCAGTACTTC. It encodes CASSLRVGPIRTGPLYEQYF.

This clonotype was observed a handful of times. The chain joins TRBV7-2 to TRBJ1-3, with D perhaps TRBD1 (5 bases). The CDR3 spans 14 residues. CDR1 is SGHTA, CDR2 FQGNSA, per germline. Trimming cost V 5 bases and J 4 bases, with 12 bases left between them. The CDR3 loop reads CASSPGGGGNTIYF. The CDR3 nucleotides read TGTGCCAGCAGCCCGGGGGGTGGAGGAAACACCATATATTTT.

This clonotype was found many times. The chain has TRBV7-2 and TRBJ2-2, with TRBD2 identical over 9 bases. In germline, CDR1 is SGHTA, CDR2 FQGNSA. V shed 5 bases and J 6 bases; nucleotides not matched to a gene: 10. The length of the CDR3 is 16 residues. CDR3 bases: TGTGCCAGCAGCGCGGCAAGCGGGGGGAGTGCCGGGGAGCTGTTTTTT. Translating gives CASSAASGGSAGELFF. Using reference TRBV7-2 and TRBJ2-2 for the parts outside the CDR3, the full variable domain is GAGVSQSPSNKVTEKGKDVELRCDPISGHTALYWYRQSLGQGLEFLIYFQGNSAPDKSGLPSDRFSAERTGGSVSTLTIQRTQQEDSAVYLCASSAASGGSAGELFFGEGSRLTVL.

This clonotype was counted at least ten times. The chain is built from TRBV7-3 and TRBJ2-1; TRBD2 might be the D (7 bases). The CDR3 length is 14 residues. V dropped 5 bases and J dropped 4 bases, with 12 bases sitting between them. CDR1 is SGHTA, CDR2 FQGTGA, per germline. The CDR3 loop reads CASSRSGTYNEQFF. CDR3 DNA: TGTGCCAGCAGCCGGAGCGGGACATACAATGAGCAGTTCTTC.

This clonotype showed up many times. CDR3 bases: TGTGCCAGCAGTAAGGTGTTCTCTTCACCCCTCCACTTT. Translated, it gives CASSKVFSSPLHF. This rearrangement joins TRBV7-9 to TRBJ1-6; no definite D call. The CDR3 consists of 13 residues. The germline V gene encodes CDR1 SEHNR and CDR2 FQNEAQ (reference sequence). V dropped 6 bases and J dropped 9 bases, with 12 bases sitting between them. The whole variable domain, filled in from reference TRBV7-9 and TRBJ1-6, reads DTGVSQNPRHKITKRGQNVTFRCDPISEHNRLYWYRQTLGQGPEFLTYFQNEAQLEKSRLLSDRFSAERPKGSFSTLEIQRTEQGDSAMYLCASSKVFSSPLHFGNGTRLTVT.

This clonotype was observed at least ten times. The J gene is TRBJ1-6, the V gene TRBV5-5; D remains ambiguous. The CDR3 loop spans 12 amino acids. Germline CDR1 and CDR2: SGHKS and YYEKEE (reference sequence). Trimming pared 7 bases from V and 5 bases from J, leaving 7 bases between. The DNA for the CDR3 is TGTGCCAGCCAGCGGGATAATTCACCCCTCCACTTT. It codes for CASQRDNSPLHF.

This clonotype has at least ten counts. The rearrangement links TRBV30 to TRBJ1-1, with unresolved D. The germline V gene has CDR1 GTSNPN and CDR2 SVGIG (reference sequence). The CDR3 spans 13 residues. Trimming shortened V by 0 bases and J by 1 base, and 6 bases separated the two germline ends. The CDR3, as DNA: TGTGCCTGGAGTGTGACCAAGAACACTGAAGCTTTCTTT. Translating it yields CAWSVTKNTEAFF.

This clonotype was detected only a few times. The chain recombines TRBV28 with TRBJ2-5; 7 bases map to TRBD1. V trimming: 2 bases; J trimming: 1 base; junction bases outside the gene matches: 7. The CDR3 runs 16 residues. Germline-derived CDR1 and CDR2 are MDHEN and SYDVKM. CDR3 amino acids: CASSLGIRDSQETQYF. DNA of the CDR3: TGTGCCAGCAGTTTAGGGATCCGGGACAGCCAAGAGACCCAGTACTTC.

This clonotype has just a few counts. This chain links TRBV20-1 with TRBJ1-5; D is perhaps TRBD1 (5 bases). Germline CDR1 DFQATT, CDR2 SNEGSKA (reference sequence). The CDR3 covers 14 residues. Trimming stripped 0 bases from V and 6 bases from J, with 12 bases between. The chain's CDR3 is CSARDFSGPQPQHF. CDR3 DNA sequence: TGCAGTGCTAGAGATTTTTCGGGGCCTCAGCCCCAGCATTTT.

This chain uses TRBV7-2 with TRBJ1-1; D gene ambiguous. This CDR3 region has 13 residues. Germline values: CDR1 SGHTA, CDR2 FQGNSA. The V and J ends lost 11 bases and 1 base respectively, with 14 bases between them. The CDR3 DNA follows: TGTGCCTTCAGCAAAGATCCGAACACTGAAGCTTTCTTT. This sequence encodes CAFSKDPNTEAFF.

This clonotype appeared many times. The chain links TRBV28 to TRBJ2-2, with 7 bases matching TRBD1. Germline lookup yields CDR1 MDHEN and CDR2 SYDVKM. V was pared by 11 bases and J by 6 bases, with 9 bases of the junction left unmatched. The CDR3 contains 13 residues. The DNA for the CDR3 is TGTGCCCTAGGGGGCGAGTCCTCCGGGGAGCTGTTTTTT. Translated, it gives CALGGESSGELFF. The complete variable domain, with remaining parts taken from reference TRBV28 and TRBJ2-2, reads DVKVTQSSRYLVKRTGEKVFLECVQDMDHENMFWYRQDPGLGLRLIYFSYDVKMKEKGDIPEGYSVSREKKERFSLILESASTNQTSMYLCALGGESSGELFFGEGSRLTVL.

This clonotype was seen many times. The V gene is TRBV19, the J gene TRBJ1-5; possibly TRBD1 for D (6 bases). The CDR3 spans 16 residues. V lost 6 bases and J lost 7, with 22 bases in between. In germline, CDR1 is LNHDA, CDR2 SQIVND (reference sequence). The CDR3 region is CASRMTSGGHQQPQHF. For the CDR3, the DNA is TGTGCCAGTAGAATGACTTCGGGGGGGCACCAACAGCCCCAGCATTTT.

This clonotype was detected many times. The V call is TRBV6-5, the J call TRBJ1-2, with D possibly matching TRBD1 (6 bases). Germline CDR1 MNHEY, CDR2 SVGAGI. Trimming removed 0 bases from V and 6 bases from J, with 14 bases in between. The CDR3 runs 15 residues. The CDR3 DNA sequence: TGTGCCAGCAGTTACTCCGGCAGGGGAAGCAATGGCTACACCTTC. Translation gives CASSYSGRGSNGYTF.

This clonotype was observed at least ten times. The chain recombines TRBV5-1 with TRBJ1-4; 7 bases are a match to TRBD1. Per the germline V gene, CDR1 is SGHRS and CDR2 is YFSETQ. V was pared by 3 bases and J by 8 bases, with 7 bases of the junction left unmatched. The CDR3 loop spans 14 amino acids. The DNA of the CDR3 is TGCGCCAGCAGCTCACAGGGGATAGGAGAAAAACTGTTTTTT. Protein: CASSSQGIGEKLFF.

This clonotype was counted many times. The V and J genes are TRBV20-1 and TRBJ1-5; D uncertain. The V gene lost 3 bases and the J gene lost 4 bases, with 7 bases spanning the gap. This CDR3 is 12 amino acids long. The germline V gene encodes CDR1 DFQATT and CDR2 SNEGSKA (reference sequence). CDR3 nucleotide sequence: TGCAGTGCTAGGGGAACTAATCAGCCCCAGCATTTT. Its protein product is CSARGTNQPQHF.

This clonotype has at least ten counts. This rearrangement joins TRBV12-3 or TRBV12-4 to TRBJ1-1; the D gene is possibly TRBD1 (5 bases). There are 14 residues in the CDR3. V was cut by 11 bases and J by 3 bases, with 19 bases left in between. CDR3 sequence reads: CAVLARGADTEAFF. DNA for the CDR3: TGTGCCGTCCTTGCGAGGGGTGCTGACACTGAAGCTTTCTTT.

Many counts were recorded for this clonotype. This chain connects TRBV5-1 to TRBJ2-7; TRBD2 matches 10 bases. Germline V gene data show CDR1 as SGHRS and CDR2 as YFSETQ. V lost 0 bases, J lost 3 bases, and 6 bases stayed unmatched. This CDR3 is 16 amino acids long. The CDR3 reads CASSLGASGGSYEQYF. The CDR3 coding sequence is TGCGCCAGCAGCTTGGGGGCTAGCGGGGGTAGCTACGAGCAGTACTTC.

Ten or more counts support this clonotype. CDR3 residues: CASSYDGVGNTGELFF. For the CDR3, the DNA is TGTGCCAGCAGTTACGACGGGGTCGGAAACACCGGGGAGCTGTTTTTT. The rearrangement links TRBV6-5 to TRBJ2-2; TRBD2 is a possible D gene (5 bases). This CDR3 spans 16 amino acids. The ends were cut back, 2 bases at V and 2 bases at J, with 12 bases in the middle. Germline lookup yields CDR1 MNHEY and CDR2 SVGAGI.